This passage covers 20 T cell receptor beta chains from one sample sequenced in a study of OX40 agonist ivuxolimab in advanced cancers. The assay was immunoSEQ multiplex PCR, and TCRdb's table has in-frame clones only and misses some. The sample holds 95,000 or so clones, approximately 85% seen once. This sample comprised CD4+ or CD8+ T cells sorted from blood, obtained in a trial of the OX40 agonist ivuxolimab. The receptors come from an adult with an advanced solid tumor such as melanoma, head and neck, liver or kidney cancer.

The gene calls are TRBV30 and TRBJ2-1; D possibly matches TRBD1 or TRBD2 (6 bases each). This CDR3 contains 13 residues. The V gene lost 3 bases and the J gene lost 6 bases, with 12 bases spanning the gap. Germline V gene sequence: CDR1 GTSNPN, CDR2 SVGIG (reference sequence). This chain's CDR3 is CAWRWGAGNEQFF. CDR3 in DNA: TGTGCCTGGAGATGGGGGGCGGGCAATGAGCAGTTCTTC.

The rearrangement uses TRBV28 and TRBJ2-1; 12 bases align to TRBD2. V shed 5 bases, J shed 8 bases, and the junction held 7 bases outside the gene matches. This CDR3 has 15 amino acids. Germline V CDR1 and CDR2: MDHEN, SYDVKM. In DNA form, the CDR3 reads TGTGCCAGCAGTCCTCGGACTAGCGGGAACTATGAGCAGTTCTTC. It yields the protein CASSPRTSGNYEQFF.

The rearrangement uses TRBV21-1 and TRBJ2-1; TRBD2, the table's D call, lacks a check against the DNA. TRBV21-1 counts as a pseudogene. This CDR3 is 21 amino acids long. The CDR3 coding sequence is TGTGCCAGCAGCAGAGCGACGGGACTAGCGGGTCAGATTCCGCTCAGAAATGAGCAGTTCTTC. Protein sequence: CASSRATGLAGQIPLRNEQFF.

The chain recombines TRBV6-5 with TRBJ2-1; D remains unclear. Trimming stripped 3 bases from V and 9 bases from J, with 12 bases between. There are 13 residues in the CDR3. Germline CDR1 and CDR2: MNHEY and SVGAGI. The CDR3 here is CASSYQGTAEQFF. CDR3 bases: TGTGCCAGCAGTTATCAAGGTACTGCTGAGCAGTTCTTC.

V gene TRBV9 combines with J gene TRBJ2-1; TRBD2 agrees at 7 bases. Germline-derived CDR1 and CDR2 are SGDLS and YYNGEE. Unmatched junction bases numbered 4, after V lost 0 bases and J lost 7 bases. The CDR3 contains 14 residues. As DNA, the CDR3 is TGTGCCAGCAGCGTAGCCGGGGAGGGTAATGAGCAGTTCTTC. Translated, it gives CASSVAGEGNEQFF.

This rearrangement joins TRBV9 to TRBJ2-1, with 9 bases fitting TRBD2. The CDR3 consists of 18 residues. Unmatched junction bases numbered 19, after V lost 3 bases and J lost 9 bases. Germline V CDR1 and CDR2: SGDLS, YYNGEE. The CDR3 sequence: CASSDQGFSGRALGEQFF. CDR3 nucleotide sequence: TGTGCCAGCAGCGACCAAGGGTTTAGCGGGAGAGCCCTCGGTGAGCAGTTCTTC.

The chain has TRBV18 and TRBJ2-7, with D hard to call. The V gene's germline CDR1 is KGHSH and CDR2 LQKENI. The CDR3 spans 13 residues. Trimming cost V 2 bases and J 3 bases, with 8 bases left between them. The CDR3 coding sequence is TGTGCCAGCTCACCAGGGGTCAGCTACGAGCAGTACTTC. Its protein product is CASSPGVSYEQYF.

The J gene is TRBJ2-7, the V gene TRBV11-2; 12 positions match TRBD2. Germline-derived CDR1 and CDR2 are SGHAT and FQNNGV. The junction had 6 bases not matched to a gene; V was cut back by 4 bases and J by 8 bases. The CDR3 covers 14 residues. The CDR3 nucleotides are TGTGCCAGCAGCTCCCTAGCGGGAGGGCCAAAGCAGTACTTC. This translates into CASSSLAGGPKQYF.

The CDR3 protein is CASSARVRGTEAFF. The CDR3 DNA sequence: TGTGCCAGCAGCGCCAGGGTCCGAGGGACTGAAGCTTTCTTT. V and J are TRBV9 and TRBJ1-1; D may be TRBD1 (5 bases). In germline, CDR1 is SGDLS, CDR2 YYNGEE. V was trimmed by 3 bases and J by 5 bases, leaving 14 bases between them. This CDR3 comprises 14 residues.

The V gene is TRBV27, the J gene TRBJ2-7, with TRBD2 as a possible D gene (5 bases). V lost 6 bases, J lost 0 bases, and 15 bases lay in between. Germline V gene data show CDR1 as MNHEY and CDR2 as SMNVEV (reference sequence). The CDR3 runs to 15 residues. The CDR3 spells CASRGASTSSYEQYF. The CDR3 coding sequence is TGTGCCAGCAGGGGCGCTAGCACTTCCTCCTACGAGCAGTACTTC.

This chain uses TRBV27 with TRBJ2-7; D not certain. CDR3 length: 13 residues. Trimming took off 3 bases at V and 3 bases at J, with 9 bases between the two ends. CDR1 and CDR2 (germline): MNHEY, SMNVEV (reference sequence). The CDR3: CASSLAGFYEQYF. CDR3 nucleotide sequence: TGTGCCAGCAGTTTGGCAGGCTTCTACGAGCAGTACTTC.

The chain has TRBV7-9 and TRBJ2-1; 9 nucleotides agree with TRBD2. V lost 8 bases, J lost 7 bases, and 6 bases stayed unmatched. The V gene's germline CDR1 is SEHNR and CDR2 FQNEAQ (reference sequence). The CDR3 is 13 amino acids. The CDR3 nucleotides are TGTGCCAGCGGAGTAGCGGGAGATAATGAGCAGTTCTTC. Translating it yields CASGVAGDNEQFF.

This clone was found a few times. The V gene is TRBV19, the J gene TRBJ2-1; D is unresolved. CDR3 length: 15 amino acids. The germline gives CDR1 LNHDA, CDR2 SQIVND (reference sequence). V lost 0 bases and J lost 0, with 6 bases in between. The CDR3 bases are TGTGCCAGTAGTATAGACACAAGCTCCTACAATGAGCAGTTCTTC. This encodes CASSIDTSSYNEQFF.

This chain uses TRBV9 with TRBJ1-1; D is unresolved. The V end was cut by 0 bases, the J end by 8 bases, with 17 bases between. The germline V gene encodes CDR1 SGDLS and CDR2 YYNGEE. The CDR3 is 15 residues long. For the CDR3, the DNA is TGTGCCAGCAGCGTAGGACCTACCGACGACGAGGAAGCTTTCTTT. Its protein is CASSVGPTDDEEAFF.

CDR3: CASSQRKRDEQFF. CDR3 DNA sequence: TGCGCCAGCAGCCAACGAAAGCGGGACGAGCAGTTCTTC. The chain combines TRBV4-1 with TRBJ2-1; 7 nucleotides line up with TRBD2. Germline V lookup: CDR1 MGHRA, CDR2 YSYEKL. This CDR3 has 13 residues. Losses at the gene ends were 2 bases for V and 10 bases for J; bases not matched to a gene: 5.

The J gene is TRBJ2-1, the V gene TRBV18, with D perhaps assigned TRBD1 or TRBD2 (6 bases each). Trimming removed 3 bases at V and 7 bases at J, with 19 bases between. CDR1 and CDR2 from the germline V gene are KGHSH and LQKENI. This CDR3 spans 16 amino acids. In DNA form, the CDR3 reads TGTGCCAGCTCACCGTCTGGCGGGATCGGGACAAATGAGCAGTTCTTC. Amino acids: CASSPSGGIGTNEQFF.

A word on this clone: A junction boundary mismatches the germline segment, possibly from a read error. Other DNA sequences in this specimen translate into the identical CDR3. CDR3 region: CAWSATGGDNQPQHF. The CDR3 DNA sequence: TGTGCCTGGAGCGCTACAGGGGGTGACAATCAGCCCCAGCACTTT. This chain uses TRBV30 with TRBJ1-5, with 8 bases identical to TRBD1. CDR1 and CDR2 from the germline V gene are GTSNPN and SVGIG (reference sequence). The CDR3 has 15 amino acids.

The rearrangement uses TRBV18 and TRBJ2-1, with 8 bases fitting TRBD1. The CDR3 is made up of 17 amino acids. J lost 2 bases, V lost 4 bases, and 10 bases had no gene match. Germline CDR1 and CDR2: KGHSH and LQKENI. The CDR3 nucleotides read TGTGCCAGCTCACTGGTTACCGGGACAGGTACCTACAATGAGCAGTTCTTC. It translates to CASSLVTGTGTYNEQFF. Combining the CDR3 with reference TRBV18 and TRBJ2-1 gives the whole variable domain NAGVMQNPRHLVRRRGQEARLRCSPMKGHSHVYWYRQLPEEGLKFMVYLQKENIIDESGMPKERFSAEFPKEGPSILRIQQVVRGDSAAYFCASSLVTGTGTYNEQFFGPGTRLTVL.

This clone occurred a few times. This chain joins TRBV6-6 and TRBJ2-7; TRBD2 might be the D (6 bases). CDR1 MNHNY and CDR2 SVGAGI come from the germline V gene (reference sequence). The CDR3 is 12 amino acids. Trimming left V 4 bases short and J 6 bases short, with 10 bases between. The CDR3 sequence: CASSFRDSEQYF. CDR3 coding DNA: TGTGCCAGCAGTTTCCGGGACTCCGAGCAGTACTTC.

The gene calls are TRBV2 and TRBJ2-7; 9 positions agree with TRBD1. Germline V gene sequence: CDR1 SNHLY, CDR2 FYNNEI. V was pared by 2 bases and J by 6 bases, with 8 bases of the junction left unmatched. The CDR3 runs to 15 residues. Here the CDR3 reads CASSEFRGQGREQYF. DNA of the CDR3: TGTGCCAGCAGTGAATTCCGGGGACAGGGACGCGAGCAGTACTTC.